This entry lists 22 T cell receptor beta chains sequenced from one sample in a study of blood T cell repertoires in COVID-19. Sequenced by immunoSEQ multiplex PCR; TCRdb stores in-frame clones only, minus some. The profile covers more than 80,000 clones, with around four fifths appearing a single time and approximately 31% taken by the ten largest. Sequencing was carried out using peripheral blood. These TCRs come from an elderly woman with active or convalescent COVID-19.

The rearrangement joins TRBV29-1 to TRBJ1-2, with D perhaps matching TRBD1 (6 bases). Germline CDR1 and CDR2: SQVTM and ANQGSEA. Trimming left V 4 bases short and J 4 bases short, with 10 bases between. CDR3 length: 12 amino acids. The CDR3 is CSVARGSYGYTF. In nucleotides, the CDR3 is TGCAGCGTTGCGAGGGGGTCCTATGGCTACACCTTC.

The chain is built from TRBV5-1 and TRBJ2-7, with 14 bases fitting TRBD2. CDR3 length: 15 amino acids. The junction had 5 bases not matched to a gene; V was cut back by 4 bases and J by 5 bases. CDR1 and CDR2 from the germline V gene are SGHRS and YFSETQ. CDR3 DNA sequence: TGCGCCAGCAGCCCGGGACTAGCGGGGGTAGACGAGCAGTACTTC. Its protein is CASSPGLAGVDEQYF.

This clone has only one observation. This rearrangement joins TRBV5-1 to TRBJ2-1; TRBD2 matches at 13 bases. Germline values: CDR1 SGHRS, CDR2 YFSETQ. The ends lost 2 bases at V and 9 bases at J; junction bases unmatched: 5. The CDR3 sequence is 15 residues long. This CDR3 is CASSLLAGGQGEQFF. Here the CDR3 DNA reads TGCGCCAGCAGCTTACTAGCGGGAGGGCAGGGTGAGCAGTTCTTC.

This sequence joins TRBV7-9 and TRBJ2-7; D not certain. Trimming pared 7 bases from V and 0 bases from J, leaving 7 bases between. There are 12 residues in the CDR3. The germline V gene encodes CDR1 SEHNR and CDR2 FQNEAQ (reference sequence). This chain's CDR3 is CASTPSSYEQYF. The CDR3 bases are TGTGCCAGCACCCCCAGCTCCTACGAGCAGTACTTC.

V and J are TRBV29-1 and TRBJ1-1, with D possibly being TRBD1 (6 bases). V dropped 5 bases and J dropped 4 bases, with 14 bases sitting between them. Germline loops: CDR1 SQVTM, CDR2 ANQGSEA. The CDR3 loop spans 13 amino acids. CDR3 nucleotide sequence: TGCAGCGTTTACCTACAGGGTAGCACTGAAGCTTTCTTT. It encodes CSVYLQGSTEAFF.

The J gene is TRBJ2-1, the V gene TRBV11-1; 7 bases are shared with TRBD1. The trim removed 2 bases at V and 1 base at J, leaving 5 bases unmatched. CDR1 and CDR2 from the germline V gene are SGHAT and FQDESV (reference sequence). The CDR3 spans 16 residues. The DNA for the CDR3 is TGTGCCAGCAGCTTAACAGGGGATCGTTCCTACAATGAGCAGTTCTTC. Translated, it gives CASSLTGDRSYNEQFF.

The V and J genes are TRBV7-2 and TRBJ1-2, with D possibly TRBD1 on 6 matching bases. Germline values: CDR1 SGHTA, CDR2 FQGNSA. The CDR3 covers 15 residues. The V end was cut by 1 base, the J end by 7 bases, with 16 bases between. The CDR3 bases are TGTGCCAGCAGCTTAGAATTTGGGGGCAGGGGTGGCTACACCTTC. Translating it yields CASSLEFGGRGGYTF. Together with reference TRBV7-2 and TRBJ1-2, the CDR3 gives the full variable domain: GAGVSQSPSNKVTEKGKDVELRCDPISGHTALYWYRQSLGQGLEFLIYFQGNSAPDKSGLPSDRFSAERTGGSVSTLTIQRTQQEDSAVYLCASSLEFGGRGGYTFGSGTRLTVV.

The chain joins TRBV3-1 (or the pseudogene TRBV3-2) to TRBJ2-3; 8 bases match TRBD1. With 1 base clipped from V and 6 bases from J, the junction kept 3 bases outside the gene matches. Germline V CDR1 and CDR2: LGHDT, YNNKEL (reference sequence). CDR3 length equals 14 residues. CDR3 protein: CASSQGQGPDTQYF. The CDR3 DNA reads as TGTGCCAGCAGCCAAGGACAGGGGCCCGATACGCAGTATTTT.

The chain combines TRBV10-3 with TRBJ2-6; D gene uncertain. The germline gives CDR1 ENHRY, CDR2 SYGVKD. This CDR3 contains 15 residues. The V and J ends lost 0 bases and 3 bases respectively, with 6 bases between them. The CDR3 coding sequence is TGTGCCATCAGTGAGTCAACGGGTGGGGCCAACGTCCTGACTTTC. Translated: CAISESTGGANVLTF.

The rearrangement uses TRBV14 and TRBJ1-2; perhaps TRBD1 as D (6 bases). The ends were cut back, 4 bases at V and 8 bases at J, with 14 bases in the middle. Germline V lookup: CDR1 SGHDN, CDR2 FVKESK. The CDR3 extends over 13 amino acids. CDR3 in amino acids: CASSPPGVGGYTF. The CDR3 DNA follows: TGTGCCAGCAGCCCGCCAGGGGTAGGAGGCTACACCTTC. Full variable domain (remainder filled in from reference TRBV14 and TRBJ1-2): EAGVTQFPSHSVIEKGQTVTLRCDPISGHDNLYWYRRVMGKEIKFLLHFVKESKQDESGMPNNRFLAERTGGTYSTLKVQPAELEDSGVYFCASSPPGVGGYTFGSGTRLTVV.

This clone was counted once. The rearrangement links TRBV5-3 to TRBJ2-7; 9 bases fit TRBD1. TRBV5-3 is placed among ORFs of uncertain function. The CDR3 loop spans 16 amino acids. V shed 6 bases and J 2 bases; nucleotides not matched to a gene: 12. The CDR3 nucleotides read TGTGCCAGAAACAAGTCCCGGACAGGGGTAACCTACGAGCAGTACTTC. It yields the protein CARNKSRTGVTYEQYF.

CDR3 loop: CASSTGPLGGETQYF. In nucleotides, the CDR3 is TGTGCCAGCAGCACCGGGCCACTTGGGGGGGAGACCCAGTACTTC. V usage is TRBV7-7 and J usage is TRBJ2-5; a weak D match, TRBD2 (6 bases). The V end lost 5 bases, the J end lost 5 bases, and 18 bases lay between the germline ends. The CDR3 runs to 15 residues. Germline V gene data show CDR1 as SSHAT and CDR2 as FNYEAQ (reference sequence).

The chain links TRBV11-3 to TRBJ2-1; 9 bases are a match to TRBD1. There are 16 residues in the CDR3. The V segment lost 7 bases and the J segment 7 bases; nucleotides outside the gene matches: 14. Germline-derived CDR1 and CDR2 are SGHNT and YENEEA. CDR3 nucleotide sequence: TGTGCCAGCACCTCGCGCAAGGGGACAGGGAAAAATGAGCAGTTCTTC. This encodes CASTSRKGTGKNEQFF.

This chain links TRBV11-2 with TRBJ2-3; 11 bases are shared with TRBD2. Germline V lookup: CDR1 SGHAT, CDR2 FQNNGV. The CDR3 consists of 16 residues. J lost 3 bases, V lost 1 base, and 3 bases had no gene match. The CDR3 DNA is TGTGCCAGCAGCTTAGCTAGCGGGGGGAAAACAGATACGCAGTATTTT. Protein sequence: CASSLASGGKTDTQYF.

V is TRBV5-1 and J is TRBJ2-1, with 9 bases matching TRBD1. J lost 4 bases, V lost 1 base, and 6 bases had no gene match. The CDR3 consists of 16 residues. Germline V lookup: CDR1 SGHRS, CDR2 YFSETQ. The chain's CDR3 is CASSLQQGAQYNEQFF. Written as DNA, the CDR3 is TGCGCCAGCAGCTTGCAACAGGGGGCTCAGTACAATGAGCAGTTCTTC.

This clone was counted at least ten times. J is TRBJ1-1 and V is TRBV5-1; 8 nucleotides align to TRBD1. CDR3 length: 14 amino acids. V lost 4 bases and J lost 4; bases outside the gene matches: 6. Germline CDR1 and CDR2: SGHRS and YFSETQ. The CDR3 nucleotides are TGCGCCAGCAGCAAAGGACAGGGAGGCACTGAAGCTTTCTTT. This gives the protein CASSKGQGGTEAFF.

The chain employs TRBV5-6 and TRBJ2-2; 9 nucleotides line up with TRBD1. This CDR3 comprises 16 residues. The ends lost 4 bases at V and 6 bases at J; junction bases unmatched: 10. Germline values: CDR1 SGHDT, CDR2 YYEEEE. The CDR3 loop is CASSKAGQGWSGELFF. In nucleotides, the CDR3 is TGTGCCAGCAGCAAGGCCGGACAGGGGTGGTCCGGGGAGCTGTTTTTT.

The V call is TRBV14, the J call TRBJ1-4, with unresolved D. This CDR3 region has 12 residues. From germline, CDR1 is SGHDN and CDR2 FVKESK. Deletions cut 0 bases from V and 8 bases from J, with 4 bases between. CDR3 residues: CASSQDREKLFF. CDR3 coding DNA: TGTGCCAGCAGCCAAGATCGGGAAAAACTGTTTTTT.

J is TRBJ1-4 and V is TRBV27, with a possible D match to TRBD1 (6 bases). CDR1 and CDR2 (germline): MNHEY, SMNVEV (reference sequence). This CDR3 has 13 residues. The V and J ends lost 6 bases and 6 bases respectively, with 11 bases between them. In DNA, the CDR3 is TGTGCCAGCAGGGACAGCCTCCATGAAAAACTGTTTTTT. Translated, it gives CASRDSLHEKLFF.

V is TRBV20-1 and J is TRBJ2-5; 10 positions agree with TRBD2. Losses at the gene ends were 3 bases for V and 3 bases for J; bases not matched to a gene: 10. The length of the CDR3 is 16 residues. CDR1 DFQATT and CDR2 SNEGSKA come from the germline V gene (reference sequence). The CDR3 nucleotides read TGCAGTGCTAGTCCTTCGAGCGGGGGGGCCAAAGAGACCCAGTACTTC. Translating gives CSASPSSGGAKETQYF.

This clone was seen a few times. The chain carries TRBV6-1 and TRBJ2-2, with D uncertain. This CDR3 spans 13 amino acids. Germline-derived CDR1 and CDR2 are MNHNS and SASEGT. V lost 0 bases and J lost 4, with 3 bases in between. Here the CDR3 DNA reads TGTGCCAGCAGTGAAGCCGGCACCGGGGAGCTGTTTTTT. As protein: CASSEAGTGELFF.

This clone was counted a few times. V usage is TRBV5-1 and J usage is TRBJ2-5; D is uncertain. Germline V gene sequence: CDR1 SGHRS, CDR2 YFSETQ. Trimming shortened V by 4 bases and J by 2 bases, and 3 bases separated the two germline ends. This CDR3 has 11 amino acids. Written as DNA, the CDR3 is TGCGCCAGCAGCCAGCAAGAGACCCAGTACTTC. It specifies CASSQQETQYF. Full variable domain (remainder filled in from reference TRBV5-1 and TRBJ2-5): KAGVTQTPRYLIKTRGQQVTLSCSPISGHRSVSWYQQTPGQGLQFLFEYFSETQRNKGNFPGRFSGRQFSNSRSEMNVSTLELGDSALYLCASSQQETQYFGPGTRLLVL.